The clone carrying this T cell receptor (beta chain) was detected only once. Its antigen is not identified. The use of a sample-barcoded 5' primer and a J-beta primer mix characterized a second PCR of roughly 7 to 11 cycles. TCRdb used MiXCR to reprocess the 5' RACE reads, holding one entry per CDR3 protein. Among about 580,000 distinct CDR3 sequences listed, under 55% were seen once. These data are taken from a study of blood T cells in healthy people across ages. Study background: Roughly one uniquely barcoded beta molecule per two T cells was captured. Study observations and caveats: The recorded TCR beta diversity per million T cells decreased in a roughly linear manner with age. Donor CMV status, an unknown factor, possibly confounded changes in expanded clonotypes. Underestimates were what the diversity estimates from one million T cells were considered to be.

Germline V CDR1 and CDR2: DFQATT, SNEGSKA (reference sequence). Trimming at V came to 2 bases and at J to 3 bases, leaving 2 bases not matched to a gene. This CDR3 spans 13 amino acids. V gene TRBV20-1 combines with J gene TRBJ2-3, with 7 positions matching TRBD2. The receptor was isolated from a man older than 75 in good health. Sequencing was done on a sample of blood. The CDR3 DNA reads TGCAGTGCTAGACGGGACTATACAGATACGCAGTATTTT. Its translation is CSARRDYTDTQYF.